This TCR beta chain was identified during a study of T cell changes during pregnancy in multiple sclerosis. The germline V gene encodes CDR1 SGHNT and CDR2 YYREEE (reference sequence). This CDR3 comprises 17 residues. With 0 bases clipped from V and 2 bases from J, the junction kept 6 bases outside the gene matches. TCRdb's table, derived via immunoSEQ multiplex PCR, lists solely in-frame clones and lacks some. Here the sample spans approximately 60,000 clones, about nine tenths being singletons. The receptor was derived from a female donor in good health, enrolled as a control in a pregnancy study. The chain is built from TRBV5-4 and TRBJ2-1, with 9 bases lining up with TRBD1. The sample was peripheral blood, taken in the second trimester of pregnancy. CDR3 region: CASSLGGGQGTYNEQFF. The CDR3 DNA is TGTGCCAGCAGCTTGGGAGGGGGACAGGGTACCTACAATGAGCAGTTCTTC.